The rows below give T cell receptor beta chains drawn from one sample of a study of blood T cell repertoires in COVID-19. Sequencing used immunoSEQ multiplex PCR; TCRdb keeps in-frame clones, though not all of them. The profile shows around 170,000 clones, 88% of them singletons. Specimen: PBMCs or T cells enriched from blood (not recorded which). These receptors came from a woman aged 18 to 35 who had recovered from COVID-19. CDR3s include the opening cysteine and the closing phenylalanine or tryptophan. Each record gives: clone size, V gene, J gene, D gene, CDR3 DNA, CDR3 protein. The D gene is left open where the match is weak. Part of the rows lack a size; the others show once, few, many or a class for expanded clones.

clone size: -; V gene: TRBV28; J gene: TRBJ1-4; D gene: TRBD1; CDR3 DNA: TGTGCCAGCAGACCGGACAGGGGTTCCAATGAAAAACTGTTTTTT; CDR3 protein: CASRPDRGSNEKLFF
clone size: -; V gene: TRBV28; J gene: TRBJ1-2; D gene: -; CDR3 DNA: TGTGCCAGCAGTTCCTTCGACTATGGCTACACCTTC; CDR3 protein: CASSSFDYGYTF
clone size: -; V gene: TRBV19; J gene: TRBJ1-2; D gene: -; CDR3 DNA: TGTGCCAGTAGTATGCGGGAGCCCAACTATGGCTACACCTTC; CDR3 protein: CASSMREPNYGYTF
clone size: -; V gene: TRBV7-8; J gene: TRBJ1-2; D gene: -; CDR3 DNA: TGTGCCAGCAGCCTCGGAGTCTATGGCTACACCTTC; CDR3 protein: CASSLGVYGYTF
clone size: -; V gene: TRBV7-7; J gene: TRBJ2-1; D gene: -; CDR3 DNA: TGTGCTAGCAGCCAAGACAGCCACAATGAGCAGTTCTTC; CDR3 protein: CASSQDSHNEQFF
clone size: -; V gene: TRBV6-5; J gene: TRBJ1-2; D gene: -; CDR3 DNA: TGTGCCAGCAGTTACCGGGAAGTGAACTATGGCTACACCTTC; CDR3 protein: CASSYREVNYGYTF
clone size: -; V gene: TRBV10-2; J gene: TRBJ1-1; D gene: TRBD1; CDR3 DNA: TGCGCCAGCTGGGACAGGGGCACTGAAGCTTTCTTT; CDR3 protein: CASWDRGTEAFF
clone size: -; V gene: TRBV23-1; J gene: TRBJ1-2; D gene: -; CDR3 DNA: TGCGCCAGCAGCAAGATCGGGGGCTACACCTTC; CDR3 protein: CASSKIGGYTF
clone size: few; V gene: TRBV9; J gene: TRBJ1-5; D gene: -; CDR3 DNA: TGTGCCAGCAGCGTTTCAGGGGCCAATCAGCCCCAGCATTTT; CDR3 protein: CASSVSGANQPQHF
clone size: once; V gene: TRBV5-1; J gene: TRBJ2-5; D gene: TRBD2; CDR3 DNA: TGCGCCAGCAGCTTGGCCCCCGGGGCGGGAGGGTTGGAGACCCAGTACTTC; CDR3 protein: CASSLAPGAGGLETQYF
clone size: -; V gene: TRBV7-9; J gene: TRBJ2-7; D gene: -; CDR3 DNA: TGTGCCAGCAGCTTAGGGGGTCTCGCGGGCGAGCAGTACTTC; CDR3 protein: CASSLGGLAGEQYF
clone size: -; V gene: TRBV15; J gene: TRBJ2-3; D gene: -; CDR3 DNA: TGTGCCACCAGCAGAGATCTGAGCGGCACAGATACGCAGTATTTT; CDR3 protein: CATSRDLSGTDTQYF
clone size: -; V gene: TRBV28; J gene: TRBJ2-2; D gene: -; CDR3 DNA: TGTGCCAGCAGTTTTCAGAACACCAACACCGGGGAGCTGTTTTTT; CDR3 protein: CASSFQNTNTGELFF
clone size: -; V gene: TRBV2; J gene: TRBJ1-4; D gene: -; CDR3 DNA: TGTGCCAGCAGTGTTGGCGGGGTGGGTTTTTTT; CDR3 protein: CASSVGGVGFF
clone size: -; V gene: TRBV10-2; J gene: TRBJ2-5; D gene: TRBD2; CDR3 DNA: TGCGCCAGCAACAGCGGGGGCCTATGGGAGACCCAGTACTTC; CDR3 protein: CASNSGGLWETQYF
clone size: -; V gene: TRBV6-5; J gene: TRBJ2-3; D gene: TRBD1; CDR3 DNA: TGTGCCAGCAGTTACTCCTTACAGGGGTCCGCAGATACGCAGTATTTT; CDR3 protein: CASSYSLQGSADTQYF
clone size: -; V gene: TRBV19; J gene: TRBJ2-3; D gene: TRBD1; CDR3 DNA: TGTGCCAGTAGTACCTCCCGACAGGGAAGGAGGACAGATACGCAGTATTTT; CDR3 protein: CASSTSRQGRRTDTQYF
clone size: -; V gene: TRBV24-1; J gene: TRBJ1-1; D gene: -; CDR3 DNA: TGTGCCACCAGTGACTGCAGGGGTTGCAGCACTGAAGCTTTCTTT; CDR3 protein: CATSDCRGCSTEAFF
clone size: few; V gene: TRBV7-8; J gene: TRBJ1-2; D gene: -; CDR3 DNA: TGTGCCAGCAGCTACCCCGCGAACAGGGCTGGCTACACCTTC; CDR3 protein: CASSYPANRAGYTF
clone size: -; V gene: TRBV7-9; J gene: TRBJ1-1; D gene: -; CDR3 DNA: TGTGCCAGCAGCCTGGGACTCCTCTTCACTGAAGCTTTCTTT; CDR3 protein: CASSLGLLFTEAFF
clone size: few; V gene: TRBV14; J gene: TRBJ1-6; D gene: -; CDR3 DNA: TGTGCCAGCAGCCCTATGAACAGGGTTAATTCACCCCTCCACTTT; CDR3 protein: CASSPMNRVNSPLHF
clone size: -; V gene: TRBV27; J gene: TRBJ2-5; D gene: TRBD1; CDR3 DNA: TGTGCCAGCAGTTTATTCGGGCAACAGGGGGAGACCCAGTACTTC; CDR3 protein: CASSLFGQQGETQYF
clone size: -; V gene: TRBV28; J gene: TRBJ1-1; D gene: TRBD1; CDR3 DNA: TGTGCCAGCAGCCCCGGGGACAGGGCCCCTGAAGCTTTCTTT; CDR3 protein: CASSPGDRAPEAFF
clone size: -; V gene: TRBV5-5; J gene: TRBJ1-1; D gene: -; CDR3 DNA: TGTGCCAGCAGCTTGTCTCCGGTGGCTGGGTTCGGGACTGAAGCTTTCTTT; CDR3 protein: CASSLSPVAGFGTEAFF
clone size: -; V gene: TRBV20-1; J gene: TRBJ2-1; D gene: -; CDR3 DNA: TGCAGTGCCCAGGACAACAATGAGCAGTTCTTC; CDR3 protein: CSAQDNNEQFF
clone size: -; V gene: TRBV7-6; J gene: TRBJ2-3; D gene: TRBD2; CDR3 DNA: TGTGCCAGCAGCGCGACCGCCGGGACTAGCGTTTCATTTAGTACGCAGTATTTT; CDR3 protein: CASSATAGTSVSFSTQYF
clone size: -; V gene: TRBV11-3; J gene: TRBJ2-3; D gene: -; CDR3 DNA: TGTGCCAGCAGCCACAGCCGCACAGATACGCAGTATTTT; CDR3 protein: CASSHSRTDTQYF
clone size: -; V gene: TRBV5-5; J gene: TRBJ2-1; D gene: -; CDR3 DNA: TGTGCCAGCGGGGTTAGCGGTGCCTACAATGAGCAGTTCTTC; CDR3 protein: CASGVSGAYNEQFF
clone size: once; V gene: TRBV2; J gene: TRBJ1-3; D gene: -; CDR3 DNA: TGTGCCAGCATGTTCGGGGGATCATCCTCTGGAAACACCATATATTTT; CDR3 protein: CASMFGGSSSGNTIYF
clone size: -; V gene: TRBV6-2/TRBV6-3; J gene: TRBJ2-5; D gene: TRBD2; CDR3 DNA: TGTGCCAGCAGTACTTTACTAGCGGGGTTGGCCCTTTCAGAGACCCAGTACTTC; CDR3 protein: CASSTLLAGLALSETQYF
clone size: -; V gene: TRBV20-1; J gene: TRBJ1-2; D gene: -; CDR3 DNA: TGCAGTGCTAGTACCTTAAGTGGGGGGGCCGGCTATGGCTACACCTTC; CDR3 protein: CSASTLSGGAGYGYTF
clone size: -; V gene: TRBV21-1; J gene: TRBJ1-4; D gene: -; CDR3 DNA: TGTGCCAGCAGCAAATCGAACAGGGGGCATAGGACTAATGAAAAACTGTTTTTT; CDR3 protein: CASSKSNRGHRTNEKLFF
clone size: -; V gene: TRBV29-1; J gene: TRBJ2-5; D gene: TRBD2; CDR3 DNA: TGCAGCGTCGGGACTAGCGGGAGCCAAGAGACCCAGTACTTC; CDR3 protein: CSVGTSGSQETQYF
clone size: -; V gene: TRBV5-8; J gene: TRBJ1-1; D gene: -; CDR3 DNA: TGTGCCAGCAGCTTGTTCGTGTCCAATCAGGAAGGTTTCTTT; CDR3 protein: CASSLFVSNQEGFF
clone size: -; V gene: TRBV29-1; J gene: TRBJ1-2; D gene: TRBD1; CDR3 DNA: TGCAGCGTTTTCACACAGGGGGCGCGGGGCTACACCTTC; CDR3 protein: CSVFTQGARGYTF
clone size: -; V gene: TRBV6-5; J gene: TRBJ2-7; D gene: TRBD2; CDR3 DNA: TGTGCCAGCAGTTTTAGCGGGAGGGCACCCTACGAGCAGTACTTC; CDR3 protein: CASSFSGRAPYEQYF
clone size: few; V gene: TRBV9; J gene: TRBJ2-5; D gene: -; CDR3 DNA: TGTGCCAGCAGCGTGAACGGCCAAGAGACCCAGTACTTC; CDR3 protein: CASSVNGQETQYF
clone size: -; V gene: TRBV27; J gene: TRBJ2-7; D gene: TRBD2; CDR3 DNA: TGTGCCAGCAGACCAGCGGGAGGCTCCTACGAGCAGTACTTC; CDR3 protein: CASRPAGGSYEQYF
clone size: -; V gene: TRBV19; J gene: TRBJ2-3; D gene: -; CDR3 DNA: TGTGCCAGTCTGACTAGCACAGATACGCAGTATTTT; CDR3 protein: CASLTSTDTQYF
clone size: few; V gene: TRBV30; J gene: TRBJ2-3; D gene: TRBD2; CDR3 DNA: TGTGCCTGGAAGGCGGGACTAGTGGGCACAGATACGCAGTATTTT; CDR3 protein: CAWKAGLVGTDTQYF
clone size: once; V gene: TRBV4-1; J gene: TRBJ1-5; D gene: -; CDR3 DNA: TGCGCCAGCAGCCAAGAAGGCAGGGCTGATCAGCCCCAGCATTTT; CDR3 protein: CASSQEGRADQPQHF
clone size: -; V gene: TRBV30; J gene: TRBJ1-1; D gene: -; CDR3 DNA: TGTGCCTGGAGTACCCAGGTTAATGAAGCTTTCTTT; CDR3 protein: CAWSTQVNEAFF
clone size: -; V gene: TRBV7-2; J gene: TRBJ2-7; D gene: -; CDR3 DNA: TGTGCCAGCAGCTTAGCGTGGCGGGGAGGCTACGAGCAGTACTTC; CDR3 protein: CASSLAWRGGYEQYF
clone size: -; V gene: TRBV5-1; J gene: TRBJ1-2; D gene: -; CDR3 DNA: TGCGCCAGCAGCTTGGACAGCTATGGCTACACCTTC; CDR3 protein: CASSLDSYGYTF
clone size: -; V gene: TRBV6-5; J gene: TRBJ2-2; D gene: -; CDR3 DNA: TGTGCCAGCAGTTACTCGAGCTATAACACCGGGGAGCTGTTTTTT; CDR3 protein: CASSYSSYNTGELFF
clone size: few; V gene: TRBV2; J gene: TRBJ1-2; D gene: TRBD1; CDR3 DNA: TGTGCCAGCAGTGAAGACCAGGGGGACTATGGCTACACCTTC; CDR3 protein: CASSEDQGDYGYTF
clone size: -; V gene: TRBV6-5; J gene: TRBJ2-1; D gene: TRBD2; CDR3 DNA: TGTGCCAGCAGTTCGGGGACTAGCGGTTACAATGAGCAGTTCTTC; CDR3 protein: CASSSGTSGYNEQFF
clone size: -; V gene: TRBV19; J gene: TRBJ2-1; D gene: TRBD2; CDR3 DNA: TGTGCCAGTAGTCTGGGTAGCGGGAGGAACTACTACAATGAGCAGTTCTTC; CDR3 protein: CASSLGSGRNYYNEQFF
clone size: -; V gene: TRBV12-3/TRBV12-4; J gene: TRBJ1-1; D gene: TRBD1; CDR3 DNA: TGTGCCAGCAGTATGACAGGGCACACTGAAGCTTTCTTT; CDR3 protein: CASSMTGHTEAFF
clone size: once; V gene: TRBV28; J gene: TRBJ1-6; D gene: -; CDR3 DNA: TGTGCCAGCAGTTCTGGGGGCGCGGGTTCGATTTCACCCCTCCACTTT; CDR3 protein: CASSSGGAGSISPLHF
clone size: -; V gene: TRBV5-1; J gene: TRBJ2-1; D gene: -; CDR3 DNA: TGCGCCAGCAGCCCCGCGGCGAGCGTCGAGCAGTTCTTC; CDR3 protein: CASSPAASVEQFF
clone size: -; V gene: TRBV28; J gene: TRBJ1-6; D gene: TRBD1; CDR3 DNA: TGTGCCAGCAGTTTATGGCCCCGCGGGACAGGGGACAGATATAATTCACCCCTCCACTTT; CDR3 protein: CASSLWPRGTGDRYNSPLHF
clone size: -; V gene: TRBV9; J gene: TRBJ2-2; D gene: TRBD2; CDR3 DNA: TGTGCCAGCAGGGAGGGACTAGCGGCGGACACCGGGGAGCTGTTTTTT; CDR3 protein: CASREGLAADTGELFF